This entry lists 20 T cell receptor beta chains sequenced from one sample in a study of T cell repertoires in cytomegalovirus infection. Each CDR3 protein is one row after TCRdb ran MiXCR on the reads. This table holds under 200,000 distinct CDR3 sequences, 8% to 10% found once. The sequenced sample consisted of PBMCs. The receptor set was obtained from a human donor in good health (CMV status not recorded). Some clones in this sample may be carry-over from other donors' samples.

This clonotype was detected many times. The CDR3 region has the DNA TGTGCCAGCAGCGTGGACAGGATAAACACTGAAGCTTTCTTT. Encoded protein: CASSVDRINTEAFF. The V call is TRBV7-2, the J call TRBJ1-1; 7 bases are a match to TRBD1. This CDR3 has 14 amino acids. CDR1 is SGHTA, CDR2 FQGNSA, per germline. Germline trimming cut 5 bases from V and 2 bases from J; bases unmatched to any gene: 5.

About this clonotype itself: A much larger clone lies a single base off, so this may be a read error. J is TRBJ1-4 and V is TRBV15; the D is unclear. The V end lost 5 bases, the J end lost 4 bases, and 14 bases lay between the germline ends. The CDR3 spans 15 residues. Germline values: CDR1 LNHNV, CDR2 YYDKDF (reference sequence). The CDR3 protein is CATSGSKVFNEKLFF. CDR3 nucleotides: TGTGCCACCAGCGGCAGTAAGGTGTTTAATGAAAAACTGTTTTTT.

The J gene is TRBJ2-2, the V gene TRBV19; D might be TRBD2 (6 bases). Germline CDR1 and CDR2: LNHDA and SQIVND (reference sequence). CDR3 length: 14 residues. Trimming removed 8 bases at V and 3 bases at J, with 13 bases between. The CDR3 DNA is TGTGCCAGTGCGGGATTTGTCGACACCGGGGAGCTGTTTTTT. This codes for CASAGFVDTGELFF. Drawing the rest from reference TRBV19 and TRBJ2-2, the complete variable domain is DGGITQSPKYLFRKEGQNVTLSCEQNLNHDAMYWYRQDPGQGLRLIYYSQIVNDFQKGDIAEGYSVSREKKESFPLTVTSAQKNPTAFYLCASAGFVDTGELFFGEGSRLTVL.

V usage is TRBV12-3 or TRBV12-4 and J usage is TRBJ1-5, with no clear D. V lost 1 base to trimming and J lost 0 bases, with 7 bases between them. This CDR3 contains 15 residues. The CDR3 loop is CASSLGSGSNQPQHF. CDR3 coding DNA: TGTGCCAGCAGTTTAGGCAGCGGTAGCAATCAGCCCCAGCATTTT.

The table lists this clonotype with many counts. CDR3 protein: CASKIRDRNNEQFF. CDR3 in DNA: TGTGCCAGCAAGATTCGTGACAGAAACAATGAGCAGTTCTTC. The gene calls are TRBV6-2 or TRBV6-3 and TRBJ2-1; tentatively, D is TRBD1 (5 bases). The CDR3 is 14 residues long. With 7 bases removed from V and 5 bases from J, the gap between germline ends came to 15 bases. Germline-derived CDR1 and CDR2 are MNHEY and SVGEGT.

In its sample, this clonotype was seen many times. The chain couples TRBV7-2 to TRBJ2-1, with D unresolved. V shed 0 bases and J shed 11 bases, with 5 bases lying between them. Germline CDR1 reads SGHTA; CDR2 reads FQGNSA. This CDR3 comprises 11 residues. CDR3 sequence: CASSLAQKQFF. CDR3 sequence (DNA): TGTGCCAGCAGCTTAGCACAGAAGCAGTTCTTC.

This clonotype was detected a few times. V and J are TRBV9 and TRBJ2-5; possibly TRBD2 for D (6 bases). The CDR3 spans 14 residues. Germline V gene sequence: CDR1 SGDLS, CDR2 YYNGEE. V lost 3 bases and J 1 base, leaving 10 bases between the germline ends. The CDR3 loop is CASSEAGIQETQYF. CDR3 in DNA: TGTGCCAGCAGCGAGGCGGGAATCCAAGAGACCCAGTACTTC.

In its sample, this clonotype was seen many times. The rearrangement uses TRBV10-3 and TRBJ2-7; TRBD1 is a possible D gene (6 bases). This CDR3 is 12 amino acids long. The germline V gene has CDR1 ENHRY and CDR2 SYGVKD. V was cut by 4 bases and J by 8 bases, with 12 bases left in between. CDR3 DNA sequence: TGTGCCATCAGTGGACGGGACATGAAGCAGTACTTC. Protein product: CAISGRDMKQYF.

V usage is TRBV7-9 and J usage is TRBJ2-1; either TRBD1 or TRBD2 may fit D (5 bases each). The ends were cut back, 3 bases at V and 5 bases at J, with 8 bases in the middle. Germline lookup yields CDR1 SEHNR and CDR2 FQNEAQ (reference sequence). The CDR3 sequence is 13 residues long. Here the CDR3 DNA reads TGTGCCAGCAGCTTGGGACGTCACAATGAGCAGTTCTTC. This sequence encodes CASSLGRHNEQFF. The full variable domain, its missing parts supplied by reference TRBV7-9 and TRBJ2-1, is DTGVSQNPRHKITKRGQNVTFRCDPISEHNRLYWYRQTLGQGPEFLTYFQNEAQLEKSRLLSDRFSAERPKGSFSTLEIQRTEQGDSAMYLCASSLGRHNEQFFGPGTRLTVL.

This clonotype was seen many times. CDR3 sequence: CASSLGPVGGNTIYF. The CDR3, as DNA: TGTGCCAGCAGCTTAGGGCCTGTCGGCGGAAACACCATATATTTT. This rearrangement joins TRBV7-9 to TRBJ1-3; no clear D. CDR3 length: 15 amino acids. V shed 1 base and J shed 4 bases, with 11 bases lying between them. Germline CDR1 SEHNR, CDR2 FQNEAQ (reference sequence).

There are many counts of this clonotype. J is TRBJ2-2 and V is TRBV4-1; D tentatively reads TRBD1 or TRBD2 (5 bases each). This CDR3 is built from 16 residues. The V gene lost 1 base and the J gene lost 0 bases, with 9 bases spanning the gap. Germline CDR1 reads MGHRA; CDR2 reads YSYEKL. DNA of the CDR3: TGCGCCAGCAGCCAAGCGAGAGGGGCGAACACCGGGGAGCTGTTTTTT. Translated: CASSQARGANTGELFF.

The V gene is TRBV11-2, the J gene TRBJ2-5; unclear D gene. With 3 bases removed from V and 1 base from J, the gap between germline ends came to 18 bases. This CDR3 is built from 17 residues. Germline CDR1 reads SGHAT; CDR2 reads FQNNGV. The CDR3 DNA reads TGTGCCAGCAGCTTCGTGCAGCTCTCGAGAGGCCAAGAGACCCAGTACTTC. Amino acids: CASSFVQLSRGQETQYF.

This clonotype has only a few counts. The chain links TRBV6-1 to TRBJ1-5; D unresolved. Looked up from germline, CDR1 is MNHNS and CDR2 is SASEGT. The V end lost 1 base, the J end lost 0 bases, and 10 bases lay between the germline ends. CDR3 length equals 16 residues. CDR3: CASSEEASYSNQPQHF. The CDR3 DNA reads TGTGCCAGCAGTGAAGAGGCTAGTTATAGCAATCAGCCCCAGCATTTT.

Turning to this clonotype: A much larger clone lies a single base off, so this may be a read error. The V and J genes are TRBV28 and TRBJ1-1; 7 nucleotides agree with TRBD1. Germline CDR1 is MDHEN and CDR2 is SYDVKM. The CDR3 spans 15 residues. In nucleotides, the CDR3 is TGTGCCAGCAGTAAACGGACAGGTGGGAGTGCTGAAGCTTTATTT. The encoded protein is CASSKRTGGSAEALF.

This clonotype was picked up many times. The CDR3 reads CASSLRGEGETQYF. The CDR3 DNA reads as TGTGCCAGCAGCTTGAGGGGCGAAGGCGAGACCCAGTACTTC. V is TRBV7-8 and J is TRBJ2-5; the D call may be TRBD1 or TRBD2 (5 bases each). V was shortened by 3 bases and J by 5 bases, with 13 bases between the two germline ends. Looked up from germline, CDR1 is SGHVS and CDR2 is FQNEAQ. This CDR3 is 14 amino acids long.

This clonotype came up many times. J is TRBJ1-3 and V is TRBV7-9; tentative D call: TRBD1 (5 bases). The CDR3 runs to 15 residues. V was pared by 5 bases and J by 2 bases, with 13 bases between. Germline CDR1 is SEHNR and CDR2 is FQNEAQ (reference sequence). CDR3 protein: CASSGGPNPGNTIYF. CDR3 nucleotide sequence: TGTGCCAGCAGCGGGGGACCGAACCCTGGAAACACCATATATTTT.

In its sample, this clonotype was seen many times. The rearrangement uses TRBV7-2 and TRBJ1-4; D uncertain. There are 16 residues in the CDR3. Looked up from germline, CDR1 is SGHTA and CDR2 is FQGNSA. V was shortened by 5 bases and J by 8 bases, with 21 bases between the two germline ends. CDR3 coding DNA: TGTGCCAGCAGCCCCAAGGGTTCGGTGATGAAGGAAAAACTGTTTTTT. Translated: CASSPKGSVMKEKLFF. The full variable domain, in which reference TRBV7-2 and TRBJ1-4 provide the parts outside the CDR3, is GAGVSQSPSNKVTEKGKDVELRCDPISGHTALYWYRQSLGQGLEFLIYFQGNSAPDKSGLPSDRFSAERTGGSVSTLTIQRTQQEDSAVYLCASSPKGSVMKEKLFFGSGTQLSVL.

The chain links TRBV13 to TRBJ2-1, with unresolved D. The germline gives CDR1 PRHDT, CDR2 FYEKMQ (reference sequence). This CDR3 has 16 residues. Between the trimmed V and J ends, which lost 1 base and 0 bases, there was a span of 10 bases. The CDR3 bases are TGTGCCAGCAGCTTAGATGGGGTCAGCTCCTACAATGAGCAGTTCTTC. Translating gives CASSLDGVSSYNEQFF.

The sample holds a few counts of this clonotype. The chain uses TRBV4-3 and TRBJ1-1; no definite D call. V was cut by 0 bases and J by 7 bases, with 9 bases left in between. Germline V gene lookup returns CDR1 LGHNA and CDR2 YSLEER. CDR3 length: 13 residues. CDR3 sequence reads: CASSQEAAGEAFF. CDR3 in DNA: TGCGCCAGCAGCCAAGAGGCAGCTGGTGAAGCTTTCTTT.

This clonotype was recorded many times. The chain couples TRBV15 to TRBJ2-7, with D uncertain. This CDR3 region has 13 residues. From germline, CDR1 is LNHNV and CDR2 YYDKDF (reference sequence). Trimming removed 0 bases at V and 4 bases at J, with 7 bases between. CDR3 in DNA: TGTGCCACCAGCAGAGATTCTATATACGAGCAGTACTTC. Translation gives CATSRDSIYEQYF.